This TCR beta chain is from a study of control samples from healthy donors and cancer patients. Repertoires were generated with immunoSEQ multiplex PCR, while TCRdb's copy carries only in-frame clones and drops some. The sample yields about 120,000 clones, around 90% seen once. The sample consisted of blood. This receptor was identified in a man in his forties in good health.

The CDR3 region is CASSFSGSSGNTIYF. The CDR3 DNA follows: TGTGCCAGCAGTTTTTCAGGGAGCTCTGGAAACACCATATATTTT. V and J are TRBV6-5 and TRBJ1-3; a weak D match, TRBD1 (5 bases). Trimming took off 4 bases at V and 0 bases at J, with 10 bases between the two ends. The germline V gene has CDR1 MNHEY and CDR2 SVGAGI. This CDR3 region has 15 residues.